The clone carrying this T cell receptor (beta chain) showed up just a few times. Its antigen remains unidentified. The sample originates from a study of early T cells in non-severe SARS-CoV-2 infection. Turning to the study itself: It was bulk RNA from unsorted whole blood that was sequenced, and the chains were unpaired.

Study-level results: Database matching using VDJdb favored anti-spike CD8 responses, with private and CD4 specificities left missing.

The CDR3 length is 15 residues. V was cut by 3 bases and J by 2 bases, with 14 bases left in between. CDR1 and CDR2 (germline): MGHRA, YSYEKL. Individual cDNA molecules were tagged with unique molecular identifiers. TCRdb analysed the 5' RACE reads with MiXCR anew, one entry per CDR3 protein. The table has fewer than 120,000 distinct CDR3 sequences, 10% to 15% seen once. V gene TRBV4-1 combines with J gene TRBJ2-7, with D perhaps TRBD1 (7 bases). This clonotype originated in an adult who was a healthcare worker with PCR-confirmed SARS-CoV-2 infection or an uninfected control (not recorded which). The sample in question was whole blood, obtained at baseline. The CDR3 DNA reads TGCGCCAGCAGCCACCCCCAGGGGGGCACCTACGAGCAGTACTTC. Residues: CASSHPQGGTYEQYF.